The 14 T cell receptor beta chains below all came from one sample that was sequenced in a study of CD8 T cells in ankylosing spondylitis. Findings of the study overall: For ankylosing spondylitis blood, a TCR beta motif of eight or nine highly homologous variants appeared characteristic.

The antigens these receptors bind are not known. TCRdb recomputed calls from the 5' RACE reads with MiXCR, one row per CDR3 protein. The table records approximately 520,000 distinct CDR3 sequences, about 5.4% of them present only once. Source material: blood, either unsorted or a sorted T cell fraction (not recorded which). All receptors come from a male donor with ankylosing spondylitis.

In its sample, this clonotype was seen many times. This sequence joins TRBV5-6 and TRBJ2-7; TRBD1 matches at 8 bases. The length of the CDR3 is 13 residues. Per germline, CDR1 SGHDT and CDR2 YYEEEE. Trimming at V came to 6 bases and at J to 2 bases, leaving 4 bases not matched to a gene. The DNA of the CDR3 is TGTGCCAGCACCCGGGACAGGACCTACGAGCAGTACTTC. This translates into CASTRDRTYEQYF. The full variable domain, completed using reference TRBV5-6 and TRBJ2-7, is DAGVTQSPTHLIKTRGQQVTLRCSPKSGHDTVSWYQQALGQGPQFIFQYYEEEERQRGNFPDRFSGHQFPNYSSELNVNALLLGDSALYLCASTRDRTYEQYFGPGTRLTVT.

On this clonotype: The conserved final phenylalanine or tryptophan is absent from the CDR3, which likely points to a read error. This chain connects TRBV7-9 to TRBJ2-1; 8 bases map to TRBD2. The CDR3 totals 15 residues. Losses at the gene ends were 3 bases for V and 5 bases for J; bases not matched to a gene: 6. Per germline, CDR1 SEHNR and CDR2 FQNEAQ (reference sequence). The CDR3 spells CASSLVAGLHNEQFI. CDR3 DNA: TGTGCCAGCAGCTTGGTAGCGGGACTACACAATGAGCAGTTCATC.

This chain connects TRBV15 to TRBJ2-6; TRBD1 agrees at 7 bases. The CDR3 is made up of 18 amino acids. Germline V gives CDR1 LNHNV, CDR2 YYDKDF (reference sequence). V lost 6 bases, J lost 0 bases, and 11 bases stayed unmatched. CDR3 sequence reads: CATRDPGQISSGANVLTF. The DNA of the CDR3 is TGTGCCACCAGAGATCCGGGACAGATAAGCTCTGGGGCCAACGTCCTGACTTTC.

This clonotype was counted at least ten times. The V call is TRBV6-5, the J call TRBJ2-1, with D possibly TRBD1 on 5 matching bases. Germline CDR1 reads MNHEY; CDR2 reads SVGAGI. V lost 0 bases to trimming and J lost 9 bases, with 18 bases between them. The CDR3 is 16 residues long. This chain's CDR3 is CASSYSRSRAYGEQFF. The CDR3 bases are TGTGCCAGCAGTTACTCGAGAAGCAGGGCATACGGTGAGCAGTTCTTC.

This clonotype was observed many times. The V call is TRBV11-1, the J call TRBJ1-1, with TRBD1 matching over 11 bases. The V segment lost 5 bases and the J segment 1 base; nucleotides outside the gene matches: 3. This CDR3 region has 15 residues. The germline V gene has CDR1 SGHAT and CDR2 FQDESV (reference sequence). CDR3 in amino acids: CASSPGQGANTEAFF. In nucleotides, the CDR3 is TGTGCCAGCAGCCCCGGACAGGGGGCGAACACTGAAGCTTTCTTT.

This clonotype was seen repeatedly, ten times or more. The rearrangement uses TRBV4-2 and TRBJ2-7, with 9 bases that match TRBD1. The CDR3 is 14 residues long. From germline, CDR1 is LGHNA and CDR2 YNFKEQ. The trim removed 0 bases at V and 4 bases at J, leaving 1 base unmatched. The CDR3 nucleotides read TGTGCCAGCAGCCAAGAGGACAGGGGTTACGAGCAGTACTTC. Its translation: CASSQEDRGYEQYF.

This clonotype occurred many times. The chain couples TRBV12-3 or TRBV12-4 to TRBJ1-5, with 8 bases lining up with TRBD1. The CDR3 contains 15 residues. V lost 6 bases, J lost 4 bases, and 8 bases stayed unmatched. CDR3 amino acids: CASRARGTGNQPQHF. The CDR3 bases are TGTGCCAGCAGGGCCCGAGGGACAGGTAATCAGCCCCAGCATTTT.

This clonotype was seen ten or more times. The rearrangement uses TRBV5-1 and TRBJ1-6; D is undetermined. CDR1 is SGHRS, CDR2 YFSETQ, per germline. Trimming left V 2 bases short and J 4 bases short, with 19 bases between. This CDR3 is 18 amino acids long. CDR3 bases: TGCGCCAGCAGCTTCGGCACCGGGCAAAAATCTTATAATTCACCCCTCCACTTT. Translated, it gives CASSFGTGQKSYNSPLHF.

This clonotype was counted ten times or more. CDR3 loop: CASSWGGTGELFF. As DNA, the CDR3 is TGTGCCAGCAGCTGGGGGGGAACCGGGGAGCTGTTTTTT. V gene TRBV27 combines with J gene TRBJ2-2; TRBD2 matches 7 bases. CDR1 and CDR2 (germline): MNHEY, SMNVEV (reference sequence). V lost 6 bases, J lost 5 bases, and 3 bases stayed unmatched. This CDR3 is 13 amino acids long.

Ten or more counts support this clonotype. The chain has TRBV28 and TRBJ2-1, with 7 bases aligning to TRBD2. This CDR3 contains 15 residues. The junction had 10 bases not matched to a gene; V was cut back by 2 bases and J by 9 bases. Germline V CDR1 and CDR2: MDHEN, SYDVKM. DNA of the CDR3: TGTGCCAGCAGTTTAGTCGCGGGAGCCTTGGGTGAGCAGTTCTTC. Translated: CASSLVAGALGEQFF.

The gene calls are TRBV12-3 or TRBV12-4 and TRBJ2-1, with 13 bases that match TRBD2. Trimming cost V 5 bases and J 2 bases; bases outside gene matches: 3. CDR3 size: 16 residues. The CDR3 coding sequence is TGTGCCAGCAGTCCCGGGACTAGCGGGACCTACAATGAGCAGTTCTTC. Translated, it gives CASSPGTSGTYNEQFF.

This clonotype occurred many times. The V gene is TRBV20-1, the J gene TRBJ2-1; 9 nucleotides agree with TRBD2. Germline V gene lookup returns CDR1 DFQATT and CDR2 SNEGSKA (reference sequence). Germline trimming cut 1 base from V and 6 bases from J; bases unmatched to any gene: 16. The CDR3 loop spans 18 amino acids. The CDR3 region has the DNA TGCAGTGCTAGAGTACGGCTAGCGGGAAGAACTCGGTTCAATGAGCAGTTCTTC. It specifies CSARVRLAGRTRFNEQFF.

Ten or more counts support this clonotype. The junction and the germline gene differ at one end; a read error may be behind it. V usage is TRBV10-3 and J usage is TRBJ2-3; 9 bases are shared with TRBD1. Per the germline V gene, CDR1 is ENHRY and CDR2 is SYGVKD. This CDR3 has 14 amino acids. The CDR3 here is CALSRDRETDTQYF. CDR3 nucleotide sequence: TGTGCCCTCAGCAGGGACAGGGAAACAGATACGCAGTATTTT.

This clonotype was recorded many times. V and J are TRBV6-2 or TRBV6-3 and TRBJ2-7; 8 bases fit TRBD2. The CDR3 consists of 16 residues. V dropped 2 bases and J dropped 0; count of bases not matched to a gene: 6. Germline loops: CDR1 MNHEY, CDR2 SVGEGT. The CDR3 nucleotides are TGTGCCAGCAGTTACACGTCGGGGGGGGCCTCCTACGAGCAGTACTTC. Amino acids: CASSYTSGGASYEQYF.